This T cell receptor beta chain was sequenced for a study of blood T cell repertoires in COVID-19. Looking at the study overall: Sites across the United States, Italy and Spain contributed samples from acute and convalescent COVID-19. The cDNA or gDNA used as material had been derived from T cells, B-cell-depleted T cells, or PBMCs.

Germline V CDR1 and CDR2: SGHVS, FNYEAQ. Germline trimming cut 5 bases from V and 3 bases from J; bases unmatched to any gene: 6. The CDR3 sequence is 15 residues long. In the authors' methods: Nucleated cell number was recorded as an estimate derived from reference gene primer amplification. Sequencing was performed with immunoSEQ multiplex PCR; in TCRdb, only in-frame clones are kept and a portion is missing. V and J calls and clone size are those listed in that table; D and trimming were worked out from the DNA. The sample holds 200,000 or so clones, almost 80% seen once. The TCR originated in a man in his sixties with active or convalescent COVID-19. The genes are TRBV7-6 and TRBJ2-1, with 8 bases identical to TRBD1. The sequencing sample was made of peripheral blood. CDR3 sequence: CASSQQGAGYNEQFF. CDR3 DNA: TGTGCCAGCAGCCAGCAGGGGGCCGGCTACAATGAGCAGTTCTTC.